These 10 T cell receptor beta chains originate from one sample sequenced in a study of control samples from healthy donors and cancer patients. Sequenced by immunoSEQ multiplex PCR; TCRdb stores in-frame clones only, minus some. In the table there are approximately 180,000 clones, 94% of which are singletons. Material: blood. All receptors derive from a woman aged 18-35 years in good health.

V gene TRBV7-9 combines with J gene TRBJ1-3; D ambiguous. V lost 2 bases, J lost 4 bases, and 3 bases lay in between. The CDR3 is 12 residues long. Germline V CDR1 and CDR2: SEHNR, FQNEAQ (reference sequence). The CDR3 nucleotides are TGTGCCAGCAGCTTAAGGGGAAACACCATATATTTT. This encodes CASSLRGNTIYF.

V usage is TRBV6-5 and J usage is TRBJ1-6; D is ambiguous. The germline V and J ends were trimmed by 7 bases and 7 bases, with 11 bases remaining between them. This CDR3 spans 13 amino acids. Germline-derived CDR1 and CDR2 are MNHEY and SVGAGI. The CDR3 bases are TGTGCCAGCACCCGGGGTCGGAATTCACCCCTCCACTTT. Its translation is CASTRGRNSPLHF.

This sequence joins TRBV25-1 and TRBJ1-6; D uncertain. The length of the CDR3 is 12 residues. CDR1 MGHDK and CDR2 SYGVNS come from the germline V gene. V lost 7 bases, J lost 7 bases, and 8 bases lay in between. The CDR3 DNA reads TGTGCCAGCACTGGAGGAAATTCACCCCTCCACTTT. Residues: CASTGGNSPLHF.

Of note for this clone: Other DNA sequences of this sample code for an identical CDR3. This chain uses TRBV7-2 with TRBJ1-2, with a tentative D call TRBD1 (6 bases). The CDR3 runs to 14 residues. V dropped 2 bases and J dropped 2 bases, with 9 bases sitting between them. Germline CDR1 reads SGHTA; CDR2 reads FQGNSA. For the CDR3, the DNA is TGTGCCAGCAGCTTACGTGGACAGAACTATGGCTACACCTTC. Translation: CASSLRGQNYGYTF.

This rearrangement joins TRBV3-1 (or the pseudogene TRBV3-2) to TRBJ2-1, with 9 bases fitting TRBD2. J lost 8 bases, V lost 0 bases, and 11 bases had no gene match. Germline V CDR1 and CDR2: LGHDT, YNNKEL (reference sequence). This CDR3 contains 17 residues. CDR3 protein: CASSQESKRGVKDEQFF. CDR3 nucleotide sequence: TGTGCCAGCAGCCAAGAGTCGAAGCGGGGGGTCAAGGATGAGCAGTTCTTC.

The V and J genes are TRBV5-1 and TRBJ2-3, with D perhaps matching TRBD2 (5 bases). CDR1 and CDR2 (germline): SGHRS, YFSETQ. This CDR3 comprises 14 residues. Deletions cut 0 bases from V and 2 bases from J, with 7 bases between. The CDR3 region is CASSLGEHTDTQYF. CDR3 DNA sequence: TGCGCCAGCAGCTTGGGGGAGCACACAGATACGCAGTATTTT.

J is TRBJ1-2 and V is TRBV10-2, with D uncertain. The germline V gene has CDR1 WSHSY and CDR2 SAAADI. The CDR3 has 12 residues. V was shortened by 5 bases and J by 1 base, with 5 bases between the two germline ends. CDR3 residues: CASSTGNYGYTF. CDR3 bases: TGCGCCAGCAGTACGGGTAACTATGGCTACACCTTC.

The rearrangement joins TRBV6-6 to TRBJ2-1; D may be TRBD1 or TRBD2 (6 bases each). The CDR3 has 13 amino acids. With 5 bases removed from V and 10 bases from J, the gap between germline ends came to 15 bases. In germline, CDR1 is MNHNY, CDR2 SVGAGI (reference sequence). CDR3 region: CASSPQGSGEQFF. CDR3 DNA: TGTGCCAGCAGTCCACAGGGTAGCGGCGAGCAGTTCTTC.

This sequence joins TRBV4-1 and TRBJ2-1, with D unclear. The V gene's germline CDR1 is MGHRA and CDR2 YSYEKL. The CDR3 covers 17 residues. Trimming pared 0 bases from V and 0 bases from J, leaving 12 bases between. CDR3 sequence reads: CASSQDLGPSSYNEQFF. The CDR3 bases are TGCGCCAGCAGCCAAGACTTGGGCCCGAGCTCCTACAATGAGCAGTTCTTC.

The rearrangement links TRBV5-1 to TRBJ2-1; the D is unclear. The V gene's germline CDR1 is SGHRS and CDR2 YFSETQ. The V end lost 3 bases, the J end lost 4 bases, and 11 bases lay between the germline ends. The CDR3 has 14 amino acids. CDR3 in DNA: TGCGCCAGCAGCTCAGGACGAGATTACAATGAGCAGTTCTTC. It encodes CASSSGRDYNEQFF.